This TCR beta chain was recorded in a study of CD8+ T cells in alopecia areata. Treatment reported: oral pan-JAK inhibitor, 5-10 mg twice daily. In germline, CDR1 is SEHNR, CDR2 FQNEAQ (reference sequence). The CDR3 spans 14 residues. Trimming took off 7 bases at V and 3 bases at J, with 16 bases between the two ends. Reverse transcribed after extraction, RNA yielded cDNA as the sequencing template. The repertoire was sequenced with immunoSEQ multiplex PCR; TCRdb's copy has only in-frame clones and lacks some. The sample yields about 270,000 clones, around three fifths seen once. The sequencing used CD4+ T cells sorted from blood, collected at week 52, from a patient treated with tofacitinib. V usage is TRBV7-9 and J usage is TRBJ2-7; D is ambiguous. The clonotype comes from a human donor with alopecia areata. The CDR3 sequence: CASTRSAGNYEQYF. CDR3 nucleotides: TGTGCCAGCACCCGGTCGGCAGGAAACTACGAGCAGTACTTC.